Listed here are 18 T cell receptor beta chains from one sample, sequenced in a study of technical replicates of blood from a few donors. The repertoire was sequenced with immunoSEQ multiplex PCR; TCRdb's copy has only in-frame clones and lacks some. The table lists about 81,000 clones, almost 96% of them singletons, with 0.36% in the top ten. Input material: T cells isolated from PBMCs. The receptors stem from a human donor in good health.

This sequence joins TRBV28 and TRBJ1-5, with D unresolved. V lost 11 bases and J 8 bases, leaving 22 bases between the germline ends. Per the germline V gene, CDR1 is MDHEN and CDR2 is SYDVKM. This CDR3 has 14 residues. CDR3 protein: CAGSGFGYLKPQHF. CDR3 in DNA: TGTGCCGGATCAGGTTTTGGCTACCTCAAGCCCCAGCATTTT.

This chain joins TRBV19 and TRBJ1-5, with no clear D. The CDR3 length is 13 residues. V lost 9 bases to trimming and J lost 0 bases, with 9 bases between them. Germline CDR1 LNHDA, CDR2 SQIVND (reference sequence). This CDR3 reads CASARYSNQPQHF. CDR3 in DNA: TGTGCCAGCGCTAGATATAGCAATCAGCCCCAGCATTTT.

The chain is built from TRBV6-1 and TRBJ1-5; the match to TRBD1 covers 9 bases. CDR1 is MNHNS and CDR2 is SASEGT in the germline V gene. Trimming removed 10 bases from V and 7 bases from J; junction bases left unmatched: 8. The CDR3 extends over 13 amino acids. The CDR3, as DNA: TGTGCCATTACACAGGGGGCTCGACAGCCCCAGCATTTT. Protein: CAITQGARQPQHF.

The rearrangement joins TRBV13 to TRBJ2-7; TRBD1 matches 7 bases. Germline V gene lookup returns CDR1 PRHDT and CDR2 FYEKMQ (reference sequence). CDR3 length: 18 residues. With V trimmed by 3 bases and J by 2 bases, 16 bases remained unmatched. The CDR3 coding sequence is TGTGCCAGCAGCTTTATAGCTCATCCCGGGACAGTCCCCTACGAGCAGTACTTC. Amino acid sequence: CASSFIAHPGTVPYEQYF.

This rearrangement joins TRBV19 to TRBJ2-1, with D possibly being TRBD1 (7 bases). The germline gives CDR1 LNHDA, CDR2 SQIVND (reference sequence). V lost 3 bases to trimming and J lost 7 bases, with 13 bases between them. The length of the CDR3 is 14 residues. The CDR3 region is CASSIFSGGNEQFF. In DNA, the CDR3 is TGTGCCAGTAGTATCTTTTCAGGGGGGAATGAGCAGTTCTTC.

V usage is TRBV25-1 and J usage is TRBJ2-7, with D possibly TRBD1 on 6 matching bases. From germline, CDR1 is MGHDK and CDR2 SYGVNS. This CDR3 has 15 residues. V dropped 6 bases and J dropped 0 bases, with 15 bases sitting between them. The CDR3 here is CASSPLWDNSYEQYF. CDR3 nucleotides: TGTGCCAGCAGCCCACTTTGGGACAACTCCTACGAGCAGTACTTC.

This chain connects TRBV7-3 to TRBJ2-2; the match to TRBD2 covers 13 bases. V was clipped by 5 bases and J by 6 bases; unmatched bases: 6. Germline-derived CDR1 and CDR2 are SGHTA and FQGTGA. The CDR3 is made up of 16 amino acids. DNA for the CDR3: TGTGCCAGCAGCCAAGGACTAGCGGGAGTATCCGGGGAGCTGTTTTTT. It codes for CASSQGLAGVSGELFF.

J is TRBJ1-3 and V is TRBV5-6; unclear D gene. The germline V gene has CDR1 SGHDT and CDR2 YYEEEE. Deletions cut 1 base from V and 3 bases from J, with 8 bases between. There are 14 residues in the CDR3. The CDR3 region is CASSLFADGNTIYF. The CDR3 region has the DNA TGTGCCAGCAGCTTGTTCGCAGATGGAAACACCATATATTTT.

This clone was picked up a small number of times. This rearrangement joins TRBV7-3 to TRBJ1-1, with TRBD1 as a possible D gene (5 bases). The CDR3 runs to 13 residues. Germline CDR1 reads SGHTA; CDR2 reads FQGTGA. V was clipped by 5 bases and J by 3 bases, with 10 bases between them. The CDR3 coding sequence is TGTGCCAGCAGCACAACGGGGGACACTGAAGCTTTCTTT. Translated: CASSTTGDTEAFF.

This clone occurred once. V is TRBV30 and J is TRBJ1-2; 7 positions match TRBD1. This CDR3 has 14 residues. Germline lookup yields CDR1 GTSNPN and CDR2 SVGIG (reference sequence). The ends lost 3 bases at V and 2 bases at J; junction bases unmatched: 6. The CDR3 region is CAWRNRDSNYGYTF. The CDR3 region has the DNA TGTGCCTGGAGAAACCGGGACAGCAACTATGGCTACACCTTC.

This chain links TRBV30 with TRBJ2-5; a weak D match, TRBD1 (6 bases). V lost 1 base to trimming and J lost 0 bases, with 9 bases between them. CDR3 length: 14 residues. CDR1 is GTSNPN, CDR2 SVGIG, per germline (reference sequence). The CDR3: CAWSEDRYQETQYF. The DNA for the CDR3 is TGTGCCTGGAGTGAAGACAGGTACCAAGAGACCCAGTACTTC.

The CDR3 protein is CASSPIRGQSGNTIYF. Here the CDR3 DNA reads TGTGCCAGCAGTCCGATCAGGGGGCAATCTGGAAACACCATATATTTT. The chain joins TRBV11-2 to TRBJ1-3; the match to TRBD1 covers 8 bases. Trimming removed 6 bases from V and 1 base from J; junction bases left unmatched: 8. The CDR3 spans 16 residues. Germline V gene lookup returns CDR1 SGHAT and CDR2 FQNNGV.

The rearrangement links TRBV7-9 to TRBJ2-3; 7 bases fit TRBD2. Germline V gene data show CDR1 as SEHNR and CDR2 as FQNEAQ (reference sequence). Germline trimming cut 0 bases from V and 4 bases from J; bases unmatched to any gene: 4. The CDR3 runs 15 residues. The CDR3 region has the DNA TGTGCCAGCAGCTTAGCGGGAGGGCTTGCAGATACGCAGTATTTT. It specifies CASSLAGGLADTQYF.

The chain employs TRBV7-9 and TRBJ2-6, with D possibly being TRBD1 (6 bases). The germline V gene encodes CDR1 SEHNR and CDR2 FQNEAQ (reference sequence). The CDR3 has 15 amino acids. V was cut by 5 bases and J by 2 bases, with 10 bases left in between. The CDR3 nucleotides are TGTGCCAGCAGCGTACAGGGAACTGGGGCCAACGTCCTGACTTTC. Its translation is CASSVQGTGANVLTF.

This clone was observed a single time. The chain links TRBV2 to TRBJ2-7; D is perhaps TRBD2 (5 bases). Germline CDR1 is SNHLY and CDR2 is FYNNEI. This CDR3 spans 14 amino acids. V lost 2 bases and J 3 bases, leaving 11 bases between the germline ends. DNA of the CDR3: TGTGCCAGCAGTGAATACACCGGGGACTACGAGCAGTACTTC. Its translation: CASSEYTGDYEQYF.

The V call is TRBV27, the J call TRBJ2-7; possibly TRBD2 for D (5 bases). Germline assignment: CDR1 MNHEY and CDR2 SMNVEV (reference sequence). V was shortened by 4 bases and J by 5 bases, with 15 bases between the two germline ends. This CDR3 region has 14 residues. CDR3 DNA sequence: TGTGCCAGCAGTTGGAGAGTTAGCGCCCACGAGCAGTACTTC. Protein: CASSWRVSAHEQYF.

This chain connects TRBV25-1 to TRBJ2-1, with 11 bases lining up with TRBD1. V shed 8 bases and J 3 bases; nucleotides not matched to a gene: 3. Per germline, CDR1 MGHDK and CDR2 SYGVNS. This CDR3 has 14 amino acids. CDR3 DNA sequence: TGTGCCAGCGAGGACAGGGGGCGCTACAATGAGCAGTTCTTC. Protein product: CASEDRGRYNEQFF.

J is TRBJ1-5 and V is TRBV6-6, with a possible D match to TRBD1 (6 bases). Trimming took 4 bases from V and 2 from J, leaving 15 bases between them. Looked up from germline, CDR1 is MNHNY and CDR2 is SVGAGI (reference sequence). This CDR3 has 16 residues. The CDR3 reads CASSSTTGLGNQPQHF. CDR3 nucleotide sequence: TGTGCCAGCAGTTCCACTACAGGGTTGGGCAATCAGCCCCAGCATTTT.